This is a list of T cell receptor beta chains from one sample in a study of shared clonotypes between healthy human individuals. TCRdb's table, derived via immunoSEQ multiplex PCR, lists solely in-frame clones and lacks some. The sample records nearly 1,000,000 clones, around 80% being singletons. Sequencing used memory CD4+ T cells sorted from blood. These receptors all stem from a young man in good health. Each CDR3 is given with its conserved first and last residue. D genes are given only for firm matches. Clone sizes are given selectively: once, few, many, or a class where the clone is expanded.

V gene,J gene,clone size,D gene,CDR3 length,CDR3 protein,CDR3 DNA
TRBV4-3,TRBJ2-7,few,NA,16,CASSQVRSDALGEQYF,TGCGCCAGCAGCCAAGTTCGATCTGACGCGTTAGGCGAGCAGTACTTC
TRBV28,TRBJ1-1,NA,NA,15,CASSLGGGGGTEAFF,TGTGCCAGCAGTTTAGGCGGGGGTGGCGGCACTGAAGCTTTCTTT
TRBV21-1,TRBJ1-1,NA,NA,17,CASSKALLGHPNTEAFF,TGTGCCAGCAGCAAAGCGCTATTGGGACATCCGAACACTGAAGCTTTCTTT
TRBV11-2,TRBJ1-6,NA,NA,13,CASSFGVSITLHF,TGTGCCAGCAGCTTTGGGGTTTCGATAACCCTCCACTTT
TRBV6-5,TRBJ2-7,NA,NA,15,CASSLELNSAYEQYF,TGTGCCAGCAGCCTAGAATTGAACAGCGCCTACGAGCAGTACTTC
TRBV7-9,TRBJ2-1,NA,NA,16,CASSSQGAQAVNEQFF,TGTGCCAGCAGCTCACAGGGTGCCCAGGCGGTCAATGAGCAGTTCTTC
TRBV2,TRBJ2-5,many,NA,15,CASSERVRFKETQYF,TGTGCCAGCAGTGAAAGGGTCAGGTTCAAGGAGACCCAGTACTTC
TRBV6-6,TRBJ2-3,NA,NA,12,CASTPRGDTQYF,TGTGCCAGCACCCCCAGGGGAGATACGCAGTATTTT
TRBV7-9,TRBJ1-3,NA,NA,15,CASSTRRVGGNTIYF,TGTGCCAGCAGCACCCGCAGGGTCGGTGGAAACACCATATATTTT
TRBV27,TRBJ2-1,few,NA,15,CASSSPGTRQTGQFF,TGTGCCAGCAGTTCACCCGGGACCCGACAGACGGGGCAGTTCTTC
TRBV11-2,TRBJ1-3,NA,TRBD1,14,CASSSQGAGNTIYF,TGTGCCAGCAGCTCACAGGGGGCTGGAAACACCATATATTTT
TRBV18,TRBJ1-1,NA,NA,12,CASSRANTEAFF,TGTGCCAGCTCACGCGCAAACACTGAAGCTTTCTTT
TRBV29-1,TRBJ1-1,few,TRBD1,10,CSADRGEAFF,TGCAGCGCCGACAGGGGGGAAGCTTTCTTT
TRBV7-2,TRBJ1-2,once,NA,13,CASSLDGNYGYTF,TGTGCCAGCAGCTTAGATGGCAACTATGGCTACACCTTC
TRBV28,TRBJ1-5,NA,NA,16,CASSLLGGTSNQPQHF,TGTGCCAGCAGTTTATTAGGGGGGACGAGCAATCAGCCCCAGCATTTT
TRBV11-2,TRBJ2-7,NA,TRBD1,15,CASSLGPGGIYEQYF,TGTGCCAGCAGCTTAGGCCCAGGGGGAATCTACGAGCAGTACTTC
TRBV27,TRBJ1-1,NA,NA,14,CASRWEGGNTEAFF,TGTGCCAGCAGGTGGGAAGGTGGGAACACTGAAGCTTTCTTT
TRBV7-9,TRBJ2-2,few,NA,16,CASSLRKGRPTGELFF,TGTGCCAGCAGCTTAAGGAAAGGGAGGCCCACCGGGGAGCTGTTTTTT
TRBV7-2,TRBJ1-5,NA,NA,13,CASSLERYQPQHF,TGTGCCAGCAGCTTAGAAAGATATCAGCCCCAGCATTTT
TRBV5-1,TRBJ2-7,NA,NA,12,CASSLDGYEQYF,TGCGCCAGCAGCTTGGACGGGTACGAGCAGTACTTC
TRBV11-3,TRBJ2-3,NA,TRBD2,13,CASSLAGGDTQYF,TGTGCCAGCAGCTTAGCGGGAGGGGATACGCAGTATTTT
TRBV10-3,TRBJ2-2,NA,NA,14,CAISPVSNTGELFF,TGTGCCATAAGCCCCGTTTCGAACACCGGGGAGCTGTTTTTT
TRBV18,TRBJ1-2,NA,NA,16,CASSRSAQGANYGYTF,TGTGCCAGCTCGCGCTCCGCGCAGGGTGCTAACTATGGCTACACCTTC
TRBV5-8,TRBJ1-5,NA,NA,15,CASSLYRKNNQPQHF,TGTGCCAGCAGCTTGTATAGGAAAAACAATCAGCCCCAGCATTTT